The 26 T cell receptor beta chains below all came from one sample that was sequenced in a study of glioma-infiltrating T cells after dendritic cell vaccination. Some clones are missing from TCRdb's copy, which holds only in-frame ones; the method was immunoSEQ multiplex PCR. This sample yields 35,000 to 40,000 clones, of which around four fifths are seen a single time; approximately 8.4% belongs to the top ten. Sequenced material: blood, taken before dendritic cell vaccination. Every receptor here comes from a human donor with glioblastoma.

This chain connects TRBV2 to TRBJ1-5, with 7 nucleotides matching TRBD1. Germline values: CDR1 SNHLY, CDR2 FYNNEI. The CDR3 is 15 amino acids. V was pared by 6 bases and J by 1 base, with 6 bases of the junction left unmatched. Written as DNA, the CDR3 is TGTGCCAGCAGCGAGGGACAGTTGAGCAATCAGCCCCAGCATTTT. Translation gives CASSEGQLSNQPQHF.

The V gene is TRBV7-9, the J gene TRBJ1-6, with a possible D match to TRBD1 (6 bases). V shed 5 bases and J shed 6 bases, with 14 bases lying between them. The CDR3 extends over 15 amino acids. The germline V gene encodes CDR1 SEHNR and CDR2 FQNEAQ (reference sequence). CDR3 sequence reads: CASSRGTGGNSPLHF. For the CDR3, the DNA is TGTGCCAGCAGCAGGGGGACGGGCGGTAATTCACCCCTCCACTTT.

The genes are TRBV7-9 and TRBJ1-5; 11 positions match TRBD1. With V trimmed by 3 bases and J by 3 bases, 4 bases remained unmatched. CDR1 and CDR2 (germline): SEHNR, FQNEAQ (reference sequence). The CDR3 contains 16 residues. Here the CDR3 DNA reads TGTGCCAGCAGCTTCGGGGACAGGGGGACCAATCAGCCCCAGCATTTT. The encoded protein is CASSFGDRGTNQPQHF.

The chain carries TRBV5-1 and TRBJ2-3, with TRBD2 matching 13 bases. Germline-derived CDR1 and CDR2 are SGHRS and YFSETQ. V was clipped by 0 bases and J by 2 bases; unmatched bases: 6. The CDR3 sequence is 18 residues long. This CDR3 is CASSLGVTSGGSTDTQYF. Written as DNA, the CDR3 is TGCGCCAGCAGCTTGGGTGTGACTAGCGGGGGGTCCACAGATACGCAGTATTTT.

The CDR3 reads CASSLLQGTYEQYF. In nucleotides, the CDR3 is TGTGCCAGCAGCTTGCTGCAGGGCACCTACGAGCAGTACTTC. The chain has TRBV5-6 and TRBJ2-7; possibly TRBD1 for D (5 bases). The length of the CDR3 is 14 residues. The V and J ends lost 1 base and 2 bases respectively, with 10 bases between them. The germline V gene has CDR1 SGHDT and CDR2 YYEEEE.

The rearrangement links TRBV5-6 to TRBJ2-7; D may be TRBD1 (5 bases). CDR3 length: 15 residues. CDR1 is SGHDT, CDR2 YYEEEE, per germline. Trimming removed 2 bases from V and 2 bases from J, with 14 bases in between. In DNA, the CDR3 is TGTGCCAGCAGCTTTCCGCGGCAGGGTACCTACGAGCAGTACTTC. It yields the protein CASSFPRQGTYEQYF.

V and J are TRBV27 and TRBJ2-1; 9 nucleotides match TRBD1. The CDR3 has 15 amino acids. Trimming took 4 bases from V and 6 from J; bases not matched to a gene: 7. Germline V gene sequence: CDR1 MNHEY, CDR2 SMNVEV (reference sequence). The CDR3, as DNA: TGTGCCAGCAGTTCAGGGACAGGGTTTCGCAATGAGCAGTTCTTC. This gives the protein CASSSGTGFRNEQFF.

This sequence joins TRBV5-1 and TRBJ2-1, with TRBD2 as a possible D gene (5 bases). CDR3 size: 14 residues. Trimming shortened V by 4 bases and J by 6 bases, and 14 bases separated the two germline ends. Germline CDR1 is SGHRS and CDR2 is YFSETQ. For the CDR3, the DNA is TGCGCCAGCAGCAGACAACTAGACGCCAATGAGCAGTTCTTC. This translates into CASSRQLDANEQFF. The variable domain in full, completed from reference TRBV5-1 and TRBJ2-1, reads KAGVTQTPRYLIKTRGQQVTLSCSPISGHRSVSWYQQTPGQGLQFLFEYFSETQRNKGNFPGRFSGRQFSNSRSEMNVSTLELGDSALYLCASSRQLDANEQFFGPGTRLTVL.

The V and J genes are TRBV7-2 and TRBJ2-5, with 8 bases identical to TRBD1. The J call may be faulty, since TRBJ2-7 better matches the DNA end. CDR1 and CDR2 (germline): SGHTA, FQGNSA. The CDR3 has 14 residues. This chain's CDR3 is CASSPRQGIYEQYF. CDR3 nucleotides: TGTGCCAGCAGCCCCCGACAGGGGATCTACGAGCAGTACTTC.

The V gene is TRBV27, the J gene TRBJ2-4, with 10 positions matching TRBD1. The CDR3 has 19 amino acids. V dropped 0 bases and J dropped 1; count of bases not matched to a gene: 9. From germline, CDR1 is MNHEY and CDR2 SMNVEV (reference sequence). CDR3 residues: CASSLSRDRGWVAKNIQYF. In DNA form, the CDR3 reads TGTGCCAGCAGTTTATCCCGGGACAGGGGATGGGTGGCCAAAAACATTCAGTACTTC.

The CDR3 protein is CASSPDLGLAIMTHSDTQYF. The CDR3 region has the DNA TGTGCCAGTAGTCCCGACTTGGGACTAGCGATTATGACGCACAGTGATACGCAGTATTTT. The V and J genes are TRBV19 and TRBJ2-3, with 10 bases that match TRBD2. Germline V gene lookup returns CDR1 LNHDA and CDR2 SQIVND (reference sequence). The CDR3 contains 20 residues. V trimming: 5 bases; J trimming: 6 bases; junction bases outside the gene matches: 23.

V is TRBV28 and J is TRBJ2-1, with 10 bases matching TRBD2. The trim removed 5 bases at V and 8 bases at J, leaving 9 bases unmatched. The CDR3 is made up of 15 amino acids. Looked up from germline, CDR1 is MDHEN and CDR2 is SYDVKM. The chain's CDR3 is CASSNSGGAQDEQFF. The DNA for the CDR3 is TGTGCCAGCAGTAACAGCGGGGGGGCCCAGGATGAGCAGTTCTTC.

V usage is TRBV29-1 and J usage is TRBJ1-2; maybe TRBD1 (6 bases). Per germline, CDR1 SQVTM and CDR2 ANQGSEA. Trimming left V 5 bases short and J 6 bases short, with 19 bases between. CDR3 length: 14 amino acids. CDR3 residues: CSVQTGGYYDGYTF. CDR3 in DNA: TGCAGCGTTCAGACAGGTGGTTACTATGATGGCTACACCTTC.

This clone has a handful of counts. This chain links TRBV11-1 with TRBJ2-5, with 12 nucleotides matching TRBD2. The CDR3 covers 16 residues. Germline V gives CDR1 SGHAT, CDR2 FQDESV (reference sequence). Germline trimming cut 3 bases from V and 4 bases from J; bases unmatched to any gene: 6. The CDR3: CASSFASGGAGETQYF. The DNA of the CDR3 is TGTGCCAGCAGCTTCGCTAGCGGGGGGGCAGGAGAGACCCAGTACTTC.

V and J are TRBV5-4 and TRBJ1-4; a weak D match, TRBD1 (6 bases). V was cut by 4 bases and J by 4 bases, with 8 bases left in between. The CDR3 is 13 residues long. The germline CDR1 and CDR2 sequences are SGHNT and YYREEE (reference sequence). CDR3: CASSGDINEKLFF. CDR3 coding DNA: TGTGCCAGCAGCGGGGACATTAATGAAAAACTGTTTTTT.

The chain carries TRBV11-2 and TRBJ1-3; perhaps TRBD1 as D (5 bases). Trimming shortened V by 6 bases and J by 0 bases, and 9 bases separated the two germline ends. Germline CDR1 reads SGHAT; CDR2 reads FQNNGV. The CDR3 totals 14 residues. CDR3 DNA sequence: TGTGCCAGCAGTACAGGCAGCTCTGGAAACACCATATATTTT. Protein sequence: CASSTGSSGNTIYF.

V is TRBV5-5 and J is TRBJ1-1; D is unresolved. CDR1 and CDR2 from the germline V gene are SGHKS and YYEKEE (reference sequence). Between the trimmed V and J ends, which lost 1 base and 0 bases, there was a span of 7 bases. The CDR3 is 14 residues long. The CDR3 loop is CASSLSLLNTEAFF. The DNA of the CDR3 is TGTGCCAGCAGCTTGAGCTTACTGAACACTGAAGCTTTCTTT.

This chain links TRBV6-4 with TRBJ1-6, with D maybe TRBD1 (5 bases). Looked up from germline, CDR1 is MRHNA and CDR2 is SNTAGT. The CDR3 runs to 15 residues. Trimming left V 2 bases short and J 6 bases short, with 11 bases between. DNA for the CDR3: TGTGCCAGCAGTGACCCAGGGTATGGTAATTCACCCCTCCACTTT. Translation: CASSDPGYGNSPLHF.

This chain uses TRBV9 with TRBJ1-6, with D unresolved. Germline V gene lookup returns CDR1 SGDLS and CDR2 YYNGEE. The germline V and J ends were trimmed by 3 bases and 5 bases, with 3 bases remaining between them. This CDR3 has 12 amino acids. The CDR3 coding sequence is TGTGCCAGCAGCGCCAATAATTCACCCCTCCACTTT. It specifies CASSANNSPLHF.

The rearrangement links TRBV30 to TRBJ2-6, with D tentatively TRBD1 (5 bases). Trimming removed 6 bases at V and 0 bases at J, with 9 bases between. CDR3 size: 14 residues. In germline, CDR1 is GTSNPN, CDR2 SVGIG (reference sequence). The CDR3 coding sequence is TGTGCCTGTTACAGGACCTCTGGGGCCAACGTCCTGACTTTC. This encodes CACYRTSGANVLTF.

The chain links TRBV11-2 to TRBJ2-3; D is unresolved. The CDR3 loop spans 14 amino acids. Per germline, CDR1 SGHAT and CDR2 FQNNGV. Trimming took 3 bases from V and 4 from J, leaving 11 bases between them. CDR3 in DNA: TGTGCCAGCAGCTTGACCGTCGGAGCAGATACGCAGTATTTT. Encoded protein: CASSLTVGADTQYF.

CDR3 DNA sequence: TGTGCCAGCAGTTACTCGCCGGGGGGAAGCACAGATACGCAGTATTTT. Translating it yields CASSYSPGGSTDTQYF. This chain links TRBV6-5 with TRBJ2-3; TRBD2 matches 7 bases. Trimming removed 0 bases from V and 0 bases from J; junction bases left unmatched: 3. Per germline, CDR1 MNHEY and CDR2 SVGAGI. The CDR3 sequence is 16 residues long.

This chain uses TRBV5-1 with TRBJ1-5, with 8 bases matching TRBD1. This CDR3 has 15 residues. CDR1 and CDR2 from the germline V gene are SGHRS and YFSETQ. The trim removed 4 bases at V and 1 base at J, leaving 4 bases unmatched. The CDR3 bases are TGCGCCAGCAGCCCAGGGGGCTTGAGCAATCAGCCCCAGCATTTT. This sequence encodes CASSPGGLSNQPQHF.

The chain couples TRBV19 to TRBJ2-2; tentatively, D is TRBD2 (5 bases). V shed 6 bases and J shed 1 base, with 15 bases lying between them. The germline V gene has CDR1 LNHDA and CDR2 SQIVND (reference sequence). The CDR3 consists of 16 residues. The CDR3 DNA reads TGTGCCAGTAGATCAGACTACAGCCAGAACACCGGGGAGCTGTTTTTT. It specifies CASRSDYSQNTGELFF.

The chain has TRBV11-2 and TRBJ2-7, with a weak D call TRBD2 (5 bases). V gave up 5 bases and J gave up 0 bases, with 17 bases separating them. CDR1 SGHAT and CDR2 FQNNGV come from the germline V gene. The CDR3 length is 16 residues. The CDR3 spells CASSEGGRRSSYEQYF. Written as DNA, the CDR3 is TGTGCCAGCAGCGAGGGCGGCAGAAGGTCCTCCTACGAGCAGTACTTC.

This chain joins TRBV7-3 and TRBJ2-5; a possible D gene is TRBD2 (6 bases). The J call is doubtful: the DNA matches TRBJ2-7 better. CDR1 and CDR2 (germline): SGHTA, FQGTGA. CDR3 length: 15 amino acids. The CDR3 coding sequence is TGTGCCAGCAGCTTAATTACGGGGGACTCCTACGAGCAGTACTTC. Translating gives CASSLITGDSYEQYF.